Below are 30 T cell receptor beta chains sequenced from a single sample in a study of response to subunit inactivated influenza vaccine. TCRdb ran MiXCR on the RT-PCR reads and lists one entry per CDR3 protein. Found here are roughly 780,000 distinct CDR3 sequences, 18% of them singletons; the top ten hold roughly 10%. The sequencing here drew on PBMCs from blood, taken 5 days after vaccination. The receptors here all came from a man in his fifties who received an inactivated influenza vaccine.

The V and J genes are TRBV12-3 or TRBV12-4 and TRBJ2-1; D unresolved. The length of the CDR3 is 15 residues. Trimming stripped 0 bases from V and 5 bases from J, with 11 bases between. The CDR3 reads CASSLAGSRDNEQFF. For the CDR3, the DNA is TGTGCCAGCAGTTTAGCGGGCTCTAGGGACAATGAGCAGTTCTTC.

This chain joins TRBV3-1 and TRBJ2-3; perhaps TRBD1 as D (5 bases). CDR1 and CDR2 from the germline V gene are LGHDT and YNNKEL (reference sequence). The CDR3 has 17 residues. The ends were cut back, 2 bases at V and 0 bases at J, with 15 bases in the middle. CDR3 DNA sequence: TGTGCCAGCAGCCAATATCGACAGACAGCGAGCACAGATACGCAGTATTTT. It translates to CASSQYRQTASTDTQYF.

V gene TRBV4-3 combines with J gene TRBJ1-2; 9 nucleotides line up with TRBD1. Germline trimming cut 1 base from V and 4 bases from J; bases unmatched to any gene: 7. This CDR3 is 16 amino acids long. Germline lookup yields CDR1 LGHNA and CDR2 YSLEER. The CDR3 DNA sequence: TGCGCCAGCAGCCAAGCCTGGACAGGGGCTGGCTATGGCTACACCTTC. Translation: CASSQAWTGAGYGYTF.

The chain couples TRBV4-1 to TRBJ2-7; D may be TRBD2 (6 bases). Germline CDR1 is MGHRA and CDR2 is YSYEKL. CDR3 size: 16 residues. With 1 base removed from V and 3 bases from J, the gap between germline ends came to 16 bases. CDR3 protein: CASSQGLAWAFYEQYF. In DNA, the CDR3 is TGCGCCAGCAGCCAAGGGCTAGCGTGGGCGTTCTACGAGCAGTACTTC.

This clonotype appeared many times. This chain joins TRBV12-3 or TRBV12-4 and TRBJ2-4, with D possibly matching TRBD1 (5 bases). CDR3 size: 15 residues. V lost 4 bases and J 7 bases, leaving 17 bases between the germline ends. CDR3: CASSSMTDFRNIQYF. As DNA, the CDR3 is TGTGCCAGCAGTTCAATGACAGATTTCCGTAACATTCAGTACTTC.

This clonotype has only a few counts. The chain joins TRBV7-2 to TRBJ2-5; no clear D. The germline CDR1 and CDR2 sequences are SGHTA and FQGNSA. V gave up 3 bases and J gave up 4 bases, with 12 bases separating them. The CDR3 totals 14 residues. CDR3 sequence: CASSFGYDRETQYF. CDR3 in DNA: TGTGCCAGCAGCTTCGGATATGACCGAGAGACCCAGTACTTC.

This clonotype was picked up a small number of times. The CDR3 bases are TGTGCCAGCAGTGAAACTGGGACAGGGCTAGGCTACACCTTC. This codes for CASSETGTGLGYTF. The V call is TRBV2, the J call TRBJ1-2; 9 bases match TRBD1. The CDR3 consists of 14 residues. Germline V gene lookup returns CDR1 SNHLY and CDR2 FYNNEI. V was clipped by 2 bases and J by 8 bases; unmatched bases: 6.

The chain links TRBV25-1 to TRBJ1-1, with 10 bases that match TRBD1. In germline, CDR1 is MGHDK, CDR2 SYGVNS. The J segment lost 4 bases and the V segment lost 7 bases, leaving 9 bases of the junction unmatched. This CDR3 is 15 amino acids long. CDR3 sequence reads: CASKGTGATGTEAFF. CDR3 bases: TGTGCCAGCAAAGGGACAGGGGCAACGGGCACTGAAGCTTTCTTT.

The chain uses TRBV10-3 and TRBJ2-7; no clear D gene. From germline, CDR1 is ENHRY and CDR2 SYGVKD. V was clipped by 10 bases and J by 2 bases, with 9 bases between them. The CDR3 loop spans 11 amino acids. CDR3 region: CATTQTYEQYF. The CDR3 region has the DNA TGTGCCACCACCCAGACCTACGAGCAGTACTTC.

The chain couples TRBV19 to TRBJ1-2; no clear D. Germline V lookup: CDR1 LNHDA, CDR2 SQIVND (reference sequence). With 3 bases removed from V and 7 bases from J, the gap between germline ends came to 12 bases. This CDR3 spans 13 amino acids. The CDR3 here is CASSIDGWRGYTF. Written as DNA, the CDR3 is TGTGCCAGTAGTATCGACGGATGGCGTGGCTACACCTTC.

This clonotype was seen a handful of times. The chain employs TRBV4-3 and TRBJ2-1; 7 bases fit TRBD2. V shed 0 bases, J shed 8 bases, and the junction held 19 bases outside the gene matches. The CDR3 runs to 19 residues. Per germline, CDR1 LGHNA and CDR2 YSLEER. The CDR3 DNA reads as TGCGCCAGCAGCCAAGATGCAGGCGGGGGAGCTCGTTTCTTTGATGAGCAGTTCTTC. Its translation is CASSQDAGGGARFFDEQFF.

This clonotype was counted ten times or more. The chain carries TRBV12-3 or TRBV12-4 and TRBJ1-2; D is undetermined. The CDR3 contains 14 residues. Trimming shortened V by 6 bases and J by 8 bases, and 19 bases separated the two germline ends. The CDR3 protein is CASSLLHGQLGYTF. The CDR3 region has the DNA TGTGCCAGCAGCCTACTCCACGGGCAATTAGGCTACACCTTC.

V usage is TRBV2 and J usage is TRBJ2-7, with D possibly TRBD2 on 6 matching bases. From germline, CDR1 is SNHLY and CDR2 FYNNEI. V shed 0 bases and J shed 5 bases, with 8 bases lying between them. This CDR3 has 13 residues. This CDR3 reads CASSEAGGNEQYF. CDR3 nucleotides: TGTGCCAGCAGTGAAGCTGGCGGGAACGAGCAGTACTTC.

This clonotype showed up just a few times. This chain uses TRBV7-2 with TRBJ1-1; weak D call: TRBD1 (5 bases). Germline loops: CDR1 SGHTA, CDR2 FQGNSA. CDR3 length: 15 residues. Trimming cost V 4 bases and J 3 bases, with 15 bases left between them. The CDR3, as DNA: TGTGCCAGCAGCTCGACGGGACTCTGGGACACTGAAGCTTTCTTT. Its translation: CASSSTGLWDTEAFF.

The chain joins TRBV15 to TRBJ1-5; D gene ambiguous. From germline, CDR1 is LNHNV and CDR2 YYDKDF (reference sequence). V lost 1 base and J 14 bases, leaving 12 bases between the germline ends. The CDR3 is made up of 12 amino acids. CDR3 region: CATSRGGDLKHF. The CDR3 bases are TGTGCCACCAGCAGAGGAGGAGACCTAAAGCATTTT.

This chain links TRBV6-1 with TRBJ2-5; D might be TRBD1 (5 bases). V was trimmed by 6 bases and J by 0 bases, leaving 17 bases between them. The germline V gene has CDR1 MNHNS and CDR2 SASEGT. The CDR3 runs to 16 residues. In DNA, the CDR3 is TGTGCCAGCAGGGCCGGACAAGATTGGTACCAAGAGACCCAGTACTTC. This encodes CASRAGQDWYQETQYF.

This clonotype was observed at least ten times. V usage is TRBV12-3 or TRBV12-4 and J usage is TRBJ2-7, with a weak D call TRBD1 (5 bases). The V end was cut by 1 base, the J end by 6 bases, with 13 bases between. The CDR3 consists of 14 residues. The CDR3 sequence is CASSLGRANGEQYF. The CDR3 bases are TGTGCCAGCAGTTTAGGCAGGGCTAACGGCGAGCAGTACTTC.

This clonotype showed up just a few times. The CDR3 region has the DNA TGCGCCAGCAGCCAAGATCGGCCTAGCGGGGGGGGCGAGCAGTACTTC. The encoded protein is CASSQDRPSGGGEQYF. This chain uses TRBV4-3 with TRBJ2-7, with 12 bases fitting TRBD2. This CDR3 contains 16 residues. Germline V gives CDR1 LGHNA, CDR2 YSLEER. J gave up 6 bases and V 0 bases, and 6 bases lay outside the gene matches.

This chain joins TRBV24-1 and TRBJ1-6; D not certain. Germline assignment: CDR1 KGHDR and CDR2 SFDVKD. This CDR3 comprises 14 residues. Trimming stripped 3 bases from V and 10 bases from J, with 12 bases between. CDR3 amino acids: CATSDGFLGSPLHF. The CDR3 DNA reads as TGTGCCACCAGTGATGGATTCTTAGGATCACCCCTCCACTTT.

This sequence joins TRBV5-1 and TRBJ2-5; no firm D call. Germline V gene sequence: CDR1 SGHRS, CDR2 YFSETQ. The V end lost 3 bases, the J end lost 1 base, and 16 bases lay between the germline ends. The CDR3 loop spans 16 amino acids. Written as DNA, the CDR3 is TGCGCCAGCAGCTCCGTTTCTGGTCGTGGCCAAGAGACCCAGTACTTC. Amino acid sequence: CASSSVSGRGQETQYF.

In its sample, this clonotype was seen a few times. The V gene is TRBV20-1, the J gene TRBJ2-1; D is undetermined. CDR1 is DFQATT, CDR2 SNEGSKA, per germline (reference sequence). CDR3 length equals 14 residues. Between the trimmed V and J ends, which lost 6 bases and 4 bases, there was a span of 16 bases. CDR3 DNA sequence: TGCAGTGCCCTACCCCGGACCTCTTACAATGAGCAGTTCTTC. Translating it yields CSALPRTSYNEQFF.

This chain joins TRBV7-2 and TRBJ2-2; the D gene is possibly TRBD1 (5 bases). Deletions cut 7 bases from V and 7 bases from J, with 19 bases between. The CDR3 has 15 residues. Germline loops: CDR1 SGHTA, CDR2 FQGNSA. This CDR3 is CASTLNQGVGGELFF. CDR3 sequence (DNA): TGTGCCAGCACCCTCAATCAGGGTGTTGGCGGGGAGCTGTTTTTT.

This clonotype occurred a few times. V is TRBV20-1 and J is TRBJ1-1; weak D call: TRBD1 (6 bases). The CDR3 has 14 amino acids. Per germline, CDR1 DFQATT and CDR2 SNEGSKA (reference sequence). The germline V and J ends were trimmed by 0 bases and 5 bases, with 13 bases remaining between them. CDR3 amino acids: CSAREGTGKTEAFF. CDR3 nucleotides: TGCAGTGCTAGAGAAGGAACAGGGAAAACTGAAGCTTTCTTT.

This clonotype was picked up a small number of times. V gene TRBV7-2 combines with J gene TRBJ2-2, with TRBD2 matching 7 bases. V lost 5 bases and J lost 6; bases outside the gene matches: 3. The CDR3 covers 13 residues. Germline V CDR1 and CDR2: SGHTA, FQGNSA. The CDR3 region has the DNA TGTGCCAGCAGCCGGGGGGAGCCCGGGGAGCTGTTTTTT. Translating it yields CASSRGEPGELFF.

In its sample, this clonotype was seen once. The genes are TRBV7-8 and TRBJ2-7; D is perhaps TRBD1 (6 bases). Trimming took off 6 bases at V and 2 bases at J, with 11 bases between the two ends. Germline V gives CDR1 SGHVS, CDR2 FQNEAQ. The CDR3 contains 13 residues. The chain's CDR3 is CASRPRTAYEQYF. In nucleotides, the CDR3 is TGTGCCAGCAGGCCCCGGACAGCCTACGAGCAGTACTTC.

J is TRBJ2-5 and V is TRBV5-6; no clear D gene. CDR1 is SGHDT, CDR2 YYEEEE, per germline. The CDR3 length is 16 residues. Deletions cut 2 bases from V and 2 bases from J, with 16 bases between. In DNA, the CDR3 is TGTGCCAGCAGCTTAGTCACCCTTCGTGTGCAAGAGACCCAGTACTTC. Translated, it gives CASSLVTLRVQETQYF.

For this clonotype: A much bigger clone sits one base away, suggesting this may be a read error. V gene TRBV29-1 combines with J gene TRBJ2-3, with 9 bases fitting TRBD2. This CDR3 has 15 amino acids. Germline trimming cut 8 bases from V and 3 bases from J; bases unmatched to any gene: 12. Germline V lookup: CDR1 SQVTM, CDR2 ANQGSEA. CDR3 sequence: CSFRRNSGRTDTQYF. CDR3 nucleotides: TGCAGCTTCCGCCGGAATAGCGGGAGAACAGATACGCAGTATTTT.

The V call is TRBV6-1, the J call TRBJ1-2, with no clear D. The ends were cut back, 7 bases at V and 2 bases at J, with 11 bases in the middle. CDR3 length: 13 amino acids. Germline CDR1 and CDR2: MNHNS and SASEGT. The DNA for the CDR3 is TGTGCCAGCACCTTCACACAGAACTATGGCTACACCTTC. It specifies CASTFTQNYGYTF.

The DNA of the CDR3 is TGCAGTGGTGGACTAGCGACCTACAATGAGCAGTTCTTC. This sequence encodes CSGGLATYNEQFF. The chain carries TRBV20-1 and TRBJ2-1; 9 positions match TRBD2. The junction had 3 bases not matched to a gene; V was cut back by 7 bases and J by 2 bases. Germline loops: CDR1 DFQATT, CDR2 SNEGSKA (reference sequence). The CDR3 covers 13 residues.

This clonotype was seen ten or more times. Written as DNA, the CDR3 is TGCAGCGTGGGCAGGGAAGAGACCCAGTACTTC. It specifies CSVGREETQYF. J is TRBJ2-5 and V is TRBV29-1; possibly TRBD1 for D (5 bases). The V gene's germline CDR1 is SQVTM and CDR2 ANQGSEA. V shed 6 bases and J shed 3 bases, with 8 bases lying between them. This CDR3 region has 11 residues.